This TCR beta chain was recorded in a study of T cell responses to AZD1222 COVID-19 vaccine. General observations from the study: White British people made up most donors, females outnumbered males, and clonal diversity was possibly underestimated. Only after the peak T cell response were repertoires sampled. Distributed over spike, vaccine-associated CD4 TCRs predominated at 160-218 and 743-854.

This table comes from immunoSEQ multiplex PCR, and its TCRdb copy is limited to in-frame clones, with some not included. There are about 120,000 clones in the sample; over 85% occur only once, and roughly 4.1% lies in the top ten. Germline CDR1 LNHDA, CDR2 SQIVND (reference sequence). CDR3 length: 15 amino acids. V shed 8 bases and J shed 1 base, with 16 bases lying between them. A word on this clone: What it binds is not known.

The chain has TRBV19 and TRBJ2-3; D perhaps matches TRBD2 (5 bases). The TCR was taken from an adult in good health. Sequencing was performed on peripheral blood, taken on day 0 of AZD1222 vaccination. The CDR3 region has the DNA TGTGCCAGTGCGGGCGAAGGGTTTCGCACAGATACGCAGTATTTT. Translated: CASAGEGFRTDTQYF. The whole variable domain, remainder taken from reference TRBV19 and TRBJ2-3, is DGGITQSPKYLFRKEGQNVTLSCEQNLNHDAMYWYRQDPGQGLRLIYYSQIVNDFQKGDIAEGYSVSREKKESFPLTVTSAQKNPTAFYLCASAGEGFRTDTQYFGPGTRLTVL.